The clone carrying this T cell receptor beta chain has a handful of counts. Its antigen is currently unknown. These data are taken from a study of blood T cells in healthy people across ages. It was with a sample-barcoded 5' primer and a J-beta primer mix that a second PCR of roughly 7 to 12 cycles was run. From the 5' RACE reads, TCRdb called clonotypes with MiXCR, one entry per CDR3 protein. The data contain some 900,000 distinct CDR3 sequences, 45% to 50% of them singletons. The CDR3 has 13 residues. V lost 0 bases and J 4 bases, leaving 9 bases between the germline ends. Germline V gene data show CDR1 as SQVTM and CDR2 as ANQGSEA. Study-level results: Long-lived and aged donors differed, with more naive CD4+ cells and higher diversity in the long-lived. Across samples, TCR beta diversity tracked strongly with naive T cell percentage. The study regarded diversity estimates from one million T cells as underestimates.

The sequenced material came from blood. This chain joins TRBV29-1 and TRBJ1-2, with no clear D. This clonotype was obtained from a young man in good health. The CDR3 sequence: CSVEDPELYGYTF. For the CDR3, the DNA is TGCAGCGTTGAAGATCCCGAGCTCTATGGCTACACCTTC. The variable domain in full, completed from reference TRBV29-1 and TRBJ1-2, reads SAVISQKPSRDICQRGTSLTIQCQVDSQVTMMFWYRQQPGQSLTLIATANQGSEATYESGFVIDKFPISRPNLTFSTLTVSNMSPEDSSIYLCSVEDPELYGYTFGSGTRLTVV.